This T cell receptor beta chain was identified during a study of T cells in Graves' hyperthyroidism and ophthalmopathy. In the study overall: Pretreatment peripheral blood was obtained at initial diagnosis.

Amplification yielded TCR beta CDR3 regions, with RNA transcripts as the source. In the first-round RT-PCR of the TCR CDR3, the HTBI primer set was used. TCRdb re-called the multiplex PCR reads with MiXCR, one entry per CDR3 protein. The table includes under 400,000 distinct CDR3 sequences, over 15% detected once. With 0 bases clipped from V and 6 bases from J, the junction kept 2 bases outside the gene matches. Germline CDR1 and CDR2: ENHRY and SYGVKD. CDR3 length: 15 residues. Uncontrolled infection, other autoimmune disease, pregnancy or lactation disqualified patients from enrolment. This clonotype has a handful of counts.

The sample consisted of blood. This TCR derives from a woman aged 45 to 65 with Graves' hyperthyroidism. This chain uses TRBV10-3 with TRBJ1-1, with 12 bases matching TRBD1. The DNA for the CDR3 is TGTGCCATCAGTGAGTCCGGGACAGGGGGCCCTGAAGCTTTCTTT. Amino acids: CAISESGTGGPEAFF.